This T cell receptor (beta chain) was documented in a study of blood T cell repertoires in COVID-19. Study summary: The cDNA or gDNA used as material had been derived from T cells, B-cell-depleted T cells, or PBMCs.

Authors' methods: Reference gene primer amplification yielded estimated nucleated cell counts. Clones were sequenced by immunoSEQ multiplex PCR, and TCRdb holds only the in-frame ones, with some missing. Clonal size and the V and J genes are those of that table, whereas D and trimming came from the DNA. Here the sample spans about 190,000 clones, more than 60% being singletons. The CDR3 extends over 15 amino acids. The germline V gene has CDR1 SGDLS and CDR2 YYNGEE. V dropped 5 bases and J dropped 3; count of bases not matched to a gene: 7. A few counts support this clone. The material sequenced was peripheral blood. The TCR was taken from a woman between 45 and 65 years old with acute or convalescent COVID-19. The chain employs TRBV9 and TRBJ1-5; TRBD1 matches 8 bases. In DNA form, the CDR3 reads TGTGCCAGCAGTGGTCCGGGACAGGCCAATCAGCCCCAGCATTTT. This sequence encodes CASSGPGQANQPQHF.